One sample yielded the 25 T cell receptor beta chains listed below, sequenced in a study of CDR3 diversity in severe acne. Via MiXCR, TCRdb re-called the PCR reads, giving one row per CDR3 protein. This table has more than 85,000 distinct CDR3 sequences, about half appearing once. Input material: blood. These receptors were obtained from a male donor with severe acne vulgaris.

This chain joins TRBV25-1 and TRBJ1-1, with unresolved D. The germline V gene has CDR1 MGHDK and CDR2 SYGVNS. The CDR3 runs to 13 residues. The ends were cut back, 3 bases at V and 1 base at J, with 6 bases in the middle. The DNA for the CDR3 is TGTGCCAGCAGTGACTCTGGGAACACTGAAGCTTTCTTT. Amino acids: CASSDSGNTEAFF.

The V gene is TRBV20-1, the J gene TRBJ2-7; D may be TRBD2 (6 bases). Germline values: CDR1 DFQATT, CDR2 SNEGSKA (reference sequence). CDR3 length: 15 residues. Trimming took off 0 bases at V and 4 bases at J, with 16 bases between the two ends. CDR3 sequence reads: CSARDIGASAYEQYF. CDR3 coding DNA: TGCAGTGCTAGAGACATTGGGGCTAGCGCGTACGAGCAGTACTTC.

As to this clonotype: One end of the junction fails to match germline, which may point to a read error. This sequence joins TRBV10-3 and TRBJ1-2, with D possibly being TRBD1 (5 bases). This CDR3 comprises 16 residues. Germline-derived CDR1 and CDR2 are ENHRY and SYGVKD. DNA of the CDR3: TGTGCCATCGGTGAGTCGGCTGGGGGGAAGAACTATGGCTACACCTTC. Protein: CAIGESAGGKNYGYTF.

The genes are TRBV2 and TRBJ1-2; D call uncertain. This CDR3 is built from 12 residues. V was pared by 7 bases and J by 0 bases, with 6 bases between. The germline V gene has CDR1 SNHLY and CDR2 FYNNEI. The CDR3 region has the DNA TGTGCCAGCACGATACCTAACTATGGCTACACCTTC. Amino acids: CASTIPNYGYTF.

The chain links TRBV7-2 to TRBJ2-5; 7 positions agree with TRBD2. With V trimmed by 5 bases and J by 1 base, 10 bases remained unmatched. The CDR3 loop spans 16 amino acids. Germline CDR1 is SGHTA and CDR2 is FQGNSA. The CDR3 here is CASSDTGAGTQETQYF. CDR3 nucleotide sequence: TGTGCCAGCAGCGATACAGGAGCGGGGACCCAAGAGACCCAGTACTTC.

The sample holds many counts of this clonotype. The chain is built from TRBV9 and TRBJ2-3, with D perhaps being TRBD1 or TRBD2 (5 bases each). Germline CDR1 and CDR2: SGDLS and YYNGEE. Trimming left V 3 bases short and J 1 base short, with 18 bases between. This CDR3 spans 17 amino acids. For the CDR3, the DNA is TGTGCCAGCAGCGACGACCCTGGGACGGCGGGCACAGATACGCAGTATTTT. This sequence encodes CASSDDPGTAGTDTQYF.

The chain recombines TRBV7-9 with TRBJ2-5; the match to TRBD2 covers 16 bases. CDR1 SEHNR and CDR2 FQNEAQ come from the germline V gene (reference sequence). The V segment lost 2 bases and the J segment 7 bases; nucleotides outside the gene matches: 10. The CDR3 is 18 residues long. As DNA, the CDR3 is TGTGCCAGCAGCTTACCGCTCGGGACTAGCGGGAGGGGCGTGACCCAGTACTTC. This translates into CASSLPLGTSGRGVTQYF.

This clonotype qualifies as medium-sized. The rearrangement links TRBV7-3 to TRBJ2-3; D gene ambiguous. Looked up from germline, CDR1 is SGHTA and CDR2 is FQGTGA. The V end was cut by 2 bases, the J end by 0 bases, with 6 bases between. CDR3 length: 14 residues. The CDR3 loop reads CASSLGRSTDTQYF. CDR3 sequence (DNA): TGTGCCAGCAGCTTAGGGCGGAGCACAGATACGCAGTATTTT.

With regard to this clonotype: With a much larger clone just one base away, this may be a read error. This chain links TRBV5-6 with TRBJ2-7; D is unclear. Trimming removed 2 bases from V and 2 bases from J, with 11 bases in between. The germline CDR1 and CDR2 sequences are SGHDT and YYEEEE. The CDR3 loop spans 14 amino acids. The CDR3 region has the DNA TGTGCCAGCAGCTTTTTAGGCAGTACCTACGAGCAGTACTTC. It specifies CASSFLGSTYEQYF.

This clonotype was recorded at least ten times. This rearrangement joins TRBV5-4 to TRBJ2-7; 11 bases align to TRBD2. CDR1 and CDR2 (germline): SGHNT, YYREEE (reference sequence). This CDR3 has 15 amino acids. The J segment lost 4 bases and the V segment lost 0 bases, leaving 3 bases of the junction unmatched. CDR3 sequence reads: CASSLGTSGGYEQYF. CDR3 DNA: TGTGCCAGCAGCTTGGGTACTAGCGGGGGTTACGAGCAGTACTTC.

As for this clonotype: The junction departs from the called germline gene at one end, perhaps through a read error. J is TRBJ1-6 and V is TRBV9, with D perhaps TRBD1 (6 bases). The V gene's germline CDR1 is SGDLS and CDR2 YYNGEE. The CDR3 is made up of 15 amino acids. As DNA, the CDR3 is TGTGCCAGCAGCGTAGCAGGGGTGGTGAATTCACCCTTCCACTTT. Protein sequence: CASSVAGVVNSPFHF.

This clonotype was seen many times. The CDR3 loop is CASSQDQGWNGYTF. The CDR3 coding sequence is TGTGCCAGCAGCCAAGATCAGGGGTGGAACGGCTACACCTTC. The chain recombines TRBV3-1 with TRBJ1-2; tentatively, D is TRBD1 (6 bases). Germline V CDR1 and CDR2: LGHDT, YNNKEL (reference sequence). The CDR3 sequence is 14 residues long. Trimming shortened V by 0 bases and J by 8 bases, and 13 bases separated the two germline ends.

This clonotype showed up just a few times. The rearrangement uses TRBV30 and TRBJ2-7; D ambiguous. V was clipped by 1 base and J by 2 bases, with 9 bases between them. Germline V gene data show CDR1 as GTSNPN and CDR2 as SVGIG (reference sequence). CDR3 length: 13 residues. CDR3 coding DNA: TGTGCCTGGAGTGGCGCAGGAGCCTACGAGCAGTACTTC. Translated, it gives CAWSGAGAYEQYF. Supplemented by reference TRBV30 and TRBJ2-7, the full variable domain reads SQTIHQWPATLVQPVGSPLSLECTVEGTSNPNLYWYRQAAGRGLQLLFYSVGIGQISSEVPQNLSASRPQDRQFILSSKKLLLSDSGFYLCAWSGAGAYEQYFGPGTRLTVT.

The J gene is TRBJ2-7, the V gene TRBV12-3 or TRBV12-4, with D possibly called TRBD1 or TRBD2 (5 bases each). V lost 8 bases and J lost 0, with 17 bases in between. This CDR3 is built from 15 residues. CDR3 sequence (DNA): TGTGCCAGCGCCCCCCGGGACCCTCGCTCCTACGAGCAGTACTTC. This sequence encodes CASAPRDPRSYEQYF.

This clonotype was observed many times. The rearrangement uses TRBV7-8 and TRBJ2-7, with D possibly being TRBD2 (6 bases). The V gene's germline CDR1 is SGHVS and CDR2 FQNEAQ. The CDR3 is 15 residues long. Trimming shortened V by 6 bases and J by 6 bases, and 21 bases separated the two germline ends. CDR3 protein: CASSSHGTVVGEQYF. CDR3 DNA sequence: TGTGCCAGCAGTTCCCACGGGACTGTAGTTGGCGAGCAGTACTTC.

The chain joins TRBV28 to TRBJ1-6; no clear D. Trimming pared 6 bases from V and 0 bases from J, leaving 9 bases between. This CDR3 has 15 residues. Germline loops: CDR1 MDHEN, CDR2 SYDVKM. The CDR3 nucleotides are TGTGCCAGCAGCGGTGAGAGCTCCTATAATTCACCCCTCCACTTT. Encoded protein: CASSGESSYNSPLHF.

In this sample, this clonotype turned up a few times. Written as DNA, the CDR3 is TGTGCCAGCAGCCGCGGGACTGGCTACACCGGGGAGCTGTTTTTT. It translates to CASSRGTGYTGELFF. This chain connects TRBV13 to TRBJ2-2, with a tentative D call TRBD2 (6 bases). Germline lookup yields CDR1 PRHDT and CDR2 FYEKMQ (reference sequence). The CDR3 totals 15 residues. Trimming cost V 5 bases and J 3 bases, with 13 bases left between them.

A single count supports this clonotype. A read error may account for a junction end that differs from germline. The gene calls are TRBV15 and TRBJ2-7, with TRBD1 matching 8 bases. CDR1 is LNHNV and CDR2 is YYDKDF in the germline V gene (reference sequence). The CDR3 runs 15 residues. CDR3 loop: CAASSEWGQDYEQYF. The CDR3 DNA reads TGTGCCGCCAGCAGTGAGTGGGGACAGGACTACGAGCAGTACTTC.

The chain combines TRBV7-9 with TRBJ1-1; no clear D. The CDR3 is 15 amino acids. V shed 1 base and J shed 1 base, with 10 bases lying between them. Looked up from germline, CDR1 is SEHNR and CDR2 is FQNEAQ (reference sequence). The CDR3 sequence is CASSLEGIGNTEAFF. CDR3 nucleotide sequence: TGTGCCAGCAGCTTAGAAGGCATCGGGAACACTGAAGCTTTCTTT.

A single count supports this clonotype. CDR3 in DNA: TGTGCCAGCAGCGGAGCTAGCGGGAAGAACTACGAGCAGTACTTC. Protein sequence: CASSGASGKNYEQYF. The V gene is TRBV9, the J gene TRBJ2-7, with 9 bases aligning to TRBD2. The V gene's germline CDR1 is SGDLS and CDR2 YYNGEE. The J segment lost 3 bases and the V segment lost 3 bases, leaving 7 bases of the junction unmatched. CDR3 length equals 15 residues.

The chain links TRBV10-1 to TRBJ2-7; 12 bases agree with TRBD2. Germline loops: CDR1 WNHNN, CDR2 SYGVQD (reference sequence). The CDR3 contains 19 residues. V lost 6 bases to trimming and J lost 3 bases; unmatched junction nucleotides: 18. The CDR3 DNA sequence: TGCGCCAGCAGAGGGGGGGGGACTAGCGGGTCCCCATGGGTCTACGAGCAGTACTTC. Protein sequence: CASRGGGTSGSPWVYEQYF.

This clonotype was seen many times. The V and J genes are TRBV20-1 and TRBJ2-7, with unresolved D. Trimming shortened V by 4 bases and J by 4 bases, and 2 bases separated the two germline ends. The CDR3 is 9 amino acids. Germline V gene sequence: CDR1 DFQATT, CDR2 SNEGSKA (reference sequence). CDR3 nucleotides: TGCAGTGCTAAATACGAGCAGTACTTC. This translates into CSAKYEQYF.

Remarks on this clonotype: A much larger clone lies one base from this, so it may be a read error. This chain joins TRBV2 and TRBJ1-4, with 10 bases that match TRBD1. Germline loops: CDR1 SNHLY, CDR2 FYNNEI. The J segment lost 10 bases and the V segment lost 7 bases, leaving 9 bases of the junction unmatched. This CDR3 region has 14 residues. This CDR3 reads CASTGQGGERKLFF. CDR3 DNA sequence: TGTGCCAGCACCGGACAGGGGGGAGAGAGAAAACTGTTTTTT.

The chain has TRBV14 and TRBJ2-7, with D perhaps matching TRBD1 (5 bases). The germline V gene has CDR1 SGHDN and CDR2 FVKESK. Trimming removed 7 bases at V and 2 bases at J, with 12 bases between. The CDR3 consists of 13 residues. CDR3 sequence: CASNRQNTYEQYF. The CDR3 DNA follows: TGTGCCAGCAACCGACAGAACACCTACGAGCAGTACTTC.

This clonotype has a single count. This clone may be a read error of a much larger clone one base away. The rearrangement joins TRBV4-1 to TRBJ1-6; possibly TRBD1 for D (5 bases). CDR1 is MGHRA and CDR2 is YSYEKL in the germline V gene. The CDR3 covers 15 residues. V gave up 1 base and J gave up 6 bases, with 10 bases separating them. The CDR3 loop is CASSQGEGTNSPLHF. The CDR3 coding sequence is TGCGCCAGCAGCCAAGGAGAGGGGACTAATTCACCCCTCCACTTT.